The entry that follows covers one T cell receptor (beta chain) sequence. The antigen is undetermined. Researchers reported that TCR beta cDNA libraries carried unique molecular identifiers. It was from approximately 0.91 to 9.4 million T cells that some 470,000 cDNA molecules came. In TCRdb, the PCR reads were re-called with MiXCR into one record per CDR3 protein. The profile covers about 820,000 distinct CDR3 sequences, with 53% appearing a single time and 4% to 5.5% taken by the ten largest. CDR3 size: 17 residues. Germline V gene sequence: CDR1 MNHEY, CDR2 SMNVEV (reference sequence). V gave up 2 bases and J gave up 3 bases, with 20 bases separating them. The data were taken from a study of post-analysis software for immune sequencing data. Whole-study context: The disease courses covered relapsing-remitting, secondary progressive and progressive-relapsing multiple sclerosis.

Study findings and constraints: When patients were compared with controls, four or five TRBV segments were more frequent, TRBV5-6, TRBV5-1 and TRBV20-1 among them. Patients with multiple sclerosis recorded significantly lower normalized Chao1 diversity than controls, the study found.

The chain carries TRBV27 and TRBJ2-7; no clear D gene. The specimen was blood. This receptor was identified in a girl aged 10-17 years with multiple sclerosis. CDR3 sequence (DNA): TGTGCCAGCAGTTTAAGGGAAGGTACGGGTGGCTTCTACGAGCAGTACTTC. Translation gives CASSLREGTGGFYEQYF.